Reported below is one T cell receptor beta chain. The antigen is not known. The sample is drawn from a study of shared clonotypes between healthy human individuals. Looking at the study overall: CD4 naive and memory got three plates each, CD8 naive two, CD8 memory one.

Regarding the study as a whole: Sharing across four donors was highest in naive CD4 (approximately 5%) and lowest in memory CD8 (approximately 0.4%). Sample collection involved blood only; tissue repertoires are likely different. Estimated clonotype richness was generally higher in naive than memory subsets.

The repertoire was sequenced with immunoSEQ multiplex PCR; TCRdb's copy has only in-frame clones and lacks some. The table includes approximately 340,000 clones, approximately 79% detected once. Looked up from germline, CDR1 is MNHEY and CDR2 is SVGAGI. J lost 3 bases, V lost 5 bases, and 4 bases had no gene match. The CDR3 extends over 14 amino acids. J is TRBJ2-7 and V is TRBV6-5; 10 nucleotides line up with TRBD2. The receptor's source is a man in his thirties or forties in good health. Material: memory CD4+ T cells sorted from blood. Specified subset: CD45RA-negative fraction. CDR3 protein: CASSLAGADYEQYF. Here the CDR3 DNA reads TGTGCCAGCAGTCTAGCGGGAGCCGACTACGAGCAGTACTTC.